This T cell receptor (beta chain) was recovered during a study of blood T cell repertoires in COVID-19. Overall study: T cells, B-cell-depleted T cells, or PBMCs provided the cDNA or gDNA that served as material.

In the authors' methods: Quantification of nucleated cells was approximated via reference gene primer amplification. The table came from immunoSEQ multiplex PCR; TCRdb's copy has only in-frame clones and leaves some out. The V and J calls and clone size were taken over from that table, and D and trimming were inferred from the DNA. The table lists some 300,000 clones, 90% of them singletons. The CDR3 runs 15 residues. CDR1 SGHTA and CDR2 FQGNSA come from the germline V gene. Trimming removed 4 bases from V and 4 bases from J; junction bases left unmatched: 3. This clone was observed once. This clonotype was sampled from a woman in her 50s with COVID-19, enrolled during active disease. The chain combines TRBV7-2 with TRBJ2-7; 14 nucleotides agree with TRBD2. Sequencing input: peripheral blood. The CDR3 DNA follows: TGTGCCAGCAGCTCGGGACTAGCGGGAGATTACGAGCAGTACTTC. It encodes CASSSGLAGDYEQYF.